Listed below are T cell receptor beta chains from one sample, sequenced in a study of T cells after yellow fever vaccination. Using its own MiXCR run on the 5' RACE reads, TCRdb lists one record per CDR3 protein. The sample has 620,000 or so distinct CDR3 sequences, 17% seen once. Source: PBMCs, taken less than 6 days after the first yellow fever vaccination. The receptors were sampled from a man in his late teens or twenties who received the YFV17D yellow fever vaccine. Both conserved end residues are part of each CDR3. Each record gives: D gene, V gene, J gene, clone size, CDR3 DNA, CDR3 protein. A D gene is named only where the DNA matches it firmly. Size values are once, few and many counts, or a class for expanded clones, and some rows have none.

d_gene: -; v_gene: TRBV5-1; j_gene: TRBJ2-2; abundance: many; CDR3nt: TGCGCCAGCAGCTTGCCGGGACCAGCGAACACCGGGGAGCTGTTTTTT; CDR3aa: CASSLPGPANTGELFF
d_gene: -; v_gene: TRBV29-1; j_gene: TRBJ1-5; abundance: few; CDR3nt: TGCAGCGTTGGGGAAGGGTTGAGTAGCAATCAGCCCCAGCATTTT; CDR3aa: CSVGEGLSSNQPQHF
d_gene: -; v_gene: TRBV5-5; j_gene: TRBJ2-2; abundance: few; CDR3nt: TGTGCCAGCACCCTCAGAGAGGGGTTCGGGGAGCTGTTTTTT; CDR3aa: CASTLREGFGELFF
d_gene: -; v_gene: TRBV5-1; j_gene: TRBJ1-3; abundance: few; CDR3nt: TGCGCCAGCAGCTCAGCTTCGGGCAGCTACTCTGGAAACACCATATATTTT; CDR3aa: CASSSASGSYSGNTIYF
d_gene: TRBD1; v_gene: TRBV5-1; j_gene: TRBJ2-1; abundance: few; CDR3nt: TGCGCCAGCAGGCCCCGGGACAGCTCCTACAATGAGCAGTTCTTC; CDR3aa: CASRPRDSSYNEQFF
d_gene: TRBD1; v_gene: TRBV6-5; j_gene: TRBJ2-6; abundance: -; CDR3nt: TGTGCCAGCAGTTACTCGAGACAGGGGGTGAGGGGGGCCAACGTCCTGACTTTC; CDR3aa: CASSYSRQGVRGANVLTF
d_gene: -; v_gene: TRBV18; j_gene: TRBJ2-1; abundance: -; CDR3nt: TGTGCCAGCTCACCTGGTGACAGATACAATGAGCAGTTCTTC; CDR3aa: CASSPGDRYNEQFF
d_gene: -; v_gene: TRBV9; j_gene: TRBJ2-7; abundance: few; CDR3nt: TGTGCCAGCAGCGTAAATTCAATCGGCCCCTACGAGCAGTACTTC; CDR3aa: CASSVNSIGPYEQYF
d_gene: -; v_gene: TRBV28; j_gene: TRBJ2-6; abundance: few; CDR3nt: TGTGCCAGCAGTCAACAGGGTACCTCTGGGGCCAACGTCCTGACTTTC; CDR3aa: CASSQQGTSGANVLTF
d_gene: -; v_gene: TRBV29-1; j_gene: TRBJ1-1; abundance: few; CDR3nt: TGCAGCGTTGTGGACAGAACGATGAACACTGAAGCTTTCTTT; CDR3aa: CSVVDRTMNTEAFF
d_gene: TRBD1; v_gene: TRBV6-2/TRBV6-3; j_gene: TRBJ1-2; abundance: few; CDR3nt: TGTGCCAGCAGTTACAAGGCAGGGGGTCAGGCCGGATATGGCTACACCTTC; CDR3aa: CASSYKAGGQAGYGYTF
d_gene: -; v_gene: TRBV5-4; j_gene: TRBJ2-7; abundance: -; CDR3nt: TGTGCCAGCAGCTTGGCGGGGGCCGGTTACGAGCAGTACTTC; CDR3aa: CASSLAGAGYEQYF
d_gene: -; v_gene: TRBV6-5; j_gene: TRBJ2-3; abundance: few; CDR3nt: TGTGCCAGCAGGGCCACAGGGGATACGCAGTATTTT; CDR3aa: CASRATGDTQYF
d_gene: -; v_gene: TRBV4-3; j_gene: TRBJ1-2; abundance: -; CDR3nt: TGCGCCAGCAGCCAAGATCGGTCCCACGGGGGCTATGGCTACACCTTC; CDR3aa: CASSQDRSHGGYGYTF
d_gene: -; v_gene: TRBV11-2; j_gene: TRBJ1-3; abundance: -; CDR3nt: TGTGCCAGCAGCTTTCAGCCTCTCGACTCTGGAAACACCATATATTTT; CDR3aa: CASSFQPLDSGNTIYF
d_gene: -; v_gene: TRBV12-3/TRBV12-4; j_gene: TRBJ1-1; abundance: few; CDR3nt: TGTGCCAGCAGTTTCGTTCAGGCTGAAGCTTTCTTT; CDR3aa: CASSFVQAEAFF
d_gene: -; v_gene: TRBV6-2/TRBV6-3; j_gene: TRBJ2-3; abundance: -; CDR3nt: TGTGCCATTACTCGGGACCCCTCGGCAGATACGCAGTATTTT; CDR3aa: CAITRDPSADTQYF
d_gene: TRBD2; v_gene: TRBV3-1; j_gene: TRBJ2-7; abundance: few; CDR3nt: TGTGCCAGCAGCTTAGGTAGCGGGCAATACGAGCAGTACTTC; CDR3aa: CASSLGSGQYEQYF
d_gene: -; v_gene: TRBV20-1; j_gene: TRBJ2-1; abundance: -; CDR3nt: TGCAGTGCCAACGACCTATCATACAATGAGCAGTTCTTC; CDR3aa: CSANDLSYNEQFF
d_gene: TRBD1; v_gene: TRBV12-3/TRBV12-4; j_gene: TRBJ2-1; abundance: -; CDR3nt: TGTGCCAGCAGTCGCAAAATTGGGACAGGGCTAAGCAATGAGCAGTTCTTC; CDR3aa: CASSRKIGTGLSNEQFF
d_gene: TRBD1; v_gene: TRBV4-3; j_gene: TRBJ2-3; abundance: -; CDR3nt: TGCGCCAGCAGCCAAGATGCAGGGGGCGGGACAGATACGCAGTATTTT; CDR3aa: CASSQDAGGGTDTQYF
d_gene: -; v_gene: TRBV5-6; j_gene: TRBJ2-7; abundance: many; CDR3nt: TGTGCCAGCAGCTTGACTGGCGATTCCTACGAGCAGTACTTC; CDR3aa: CASSLTGDSYEQYF
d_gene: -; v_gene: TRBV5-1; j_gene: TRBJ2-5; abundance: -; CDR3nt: TGCGCCAGCTCTTTAAAAACAGGGTTAGAGACCCAGTACTTC; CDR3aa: CASSLKTGLETQYF
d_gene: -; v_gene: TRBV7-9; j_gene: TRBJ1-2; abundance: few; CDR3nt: TGTGCCACCCATTGGGCTAACTATGGCTACACCTTC; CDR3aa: CATHWANYGYTF
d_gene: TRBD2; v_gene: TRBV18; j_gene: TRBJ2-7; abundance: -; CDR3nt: TGTGCCAGCGGAGCGGGGCGATCCTACGAGCAGTACTTC; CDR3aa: CASGAGRSYEQYF
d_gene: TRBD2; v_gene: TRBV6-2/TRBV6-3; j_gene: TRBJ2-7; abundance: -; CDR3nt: TGTGCCAGCAGGGGCGCGGGGGTAGGCTTCTACGAGCAGTACTTC; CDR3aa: CASRGAGVGFYEQYF
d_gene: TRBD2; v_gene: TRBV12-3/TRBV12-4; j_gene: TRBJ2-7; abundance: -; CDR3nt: TGTGCCAGCAGTCCACGGGGAGGGTTCCACGAGCAGTACTTC; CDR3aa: CASSPRGGFHEQYF
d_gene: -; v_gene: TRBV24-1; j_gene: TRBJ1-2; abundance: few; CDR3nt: TGTGCCACCAGTGACCCAGGGAGGGGCGTCTATGGCTACACCTTC; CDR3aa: CATSDPGRGVYGYTF
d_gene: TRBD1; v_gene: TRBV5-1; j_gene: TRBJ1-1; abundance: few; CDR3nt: TGCGCCAGCAGCTTGGTCGGACAGGGGGCGGGGGACACTGAAGCTTTCTTT; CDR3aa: CASSLVGQGAGDTEAFF
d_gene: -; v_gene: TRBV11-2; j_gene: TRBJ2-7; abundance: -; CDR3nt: TGTGCCAGCAGCTTCTTACTTGGACTTGACAGCTACGAGCAGTACTTC; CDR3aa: CASSFLLGLDSYEQYF
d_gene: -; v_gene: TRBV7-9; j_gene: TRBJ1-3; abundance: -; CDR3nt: TGTGCCAGCAGCTTAATTACTGGAAACACCATATATTTT; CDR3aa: CASSLITGNTIYF
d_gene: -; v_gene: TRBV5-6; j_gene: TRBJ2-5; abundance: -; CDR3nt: TGTGCCAGCAGCTGGCCTGGGATAGCCCGAGAGACCCAGTACTTC; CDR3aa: CASSWPGIARETQYF
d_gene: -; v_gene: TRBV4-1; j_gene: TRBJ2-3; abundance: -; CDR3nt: TGCGCCAGCAGCCCCCGGGCCGTTAGCACAGATACGCAGTATTTT; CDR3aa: CASSPRAVSTDTQYF
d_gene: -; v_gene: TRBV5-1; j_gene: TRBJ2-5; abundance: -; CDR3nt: TGCGCCAGCAGCCCTTCGAAGGGCCGCGGGGAGACCCAGTACTTC; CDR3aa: CASSPSKGRGETQYF
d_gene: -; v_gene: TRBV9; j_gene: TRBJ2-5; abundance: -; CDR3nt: TGTGCCAGCAGCGTGAGTGTGTCGAAAGAGACCCAGTACTTC; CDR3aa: CASSVSVSKETQYF
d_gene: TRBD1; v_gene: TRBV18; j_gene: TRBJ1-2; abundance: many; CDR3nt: TGTGCCAGCTCACTGGCAGGGGGAAACTATGGCTACACCTTC; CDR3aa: CASSLAGGNYGYTF
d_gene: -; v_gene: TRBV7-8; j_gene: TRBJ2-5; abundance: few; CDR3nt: TGTGCCAGCAGCTTAATGGGAGGGGGGCAAGAGACCCAGTACTTC; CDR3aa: CASSLMGGGQETQYF
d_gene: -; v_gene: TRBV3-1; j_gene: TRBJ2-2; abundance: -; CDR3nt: TGTGCCAGCAGCCAAGCAGTGCCCGGGGAGCTGTTTTTT; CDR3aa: CASSQAVPGELFF
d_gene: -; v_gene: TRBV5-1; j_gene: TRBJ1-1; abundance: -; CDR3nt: TGCGCCAGCAGCTCAGACCCACAGGGTACCACTGAAGCTTTCTTT; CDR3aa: CASSSDPQGTTEAFF
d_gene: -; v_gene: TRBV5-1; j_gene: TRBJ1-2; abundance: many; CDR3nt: TGCGCCAGCAGTCAATCTAACTATGGCTACACCTTC; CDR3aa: CASSQSNYGYTF
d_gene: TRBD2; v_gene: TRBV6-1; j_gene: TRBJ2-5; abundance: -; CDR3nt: TGTGCCAGCAGACAACCTGGCGGGGGGGAAGAGACCCAGTACTTC; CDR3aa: CASRQPGGGEETQYF
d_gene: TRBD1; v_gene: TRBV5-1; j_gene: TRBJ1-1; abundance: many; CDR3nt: TGCGCCAGCAGCTTACGACAGGGTGACACTGAAGCTTTCTTT; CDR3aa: CASSLRQGDTEAFF
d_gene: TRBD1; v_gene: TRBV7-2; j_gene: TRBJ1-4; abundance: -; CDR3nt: TGTGCCAGCAGCCTAAGGGGGCTTGGGGAAAAACTGTTTTTT; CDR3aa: CASSLRGLGEKLFF
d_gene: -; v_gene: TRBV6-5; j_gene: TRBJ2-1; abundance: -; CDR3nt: TGTGCCAGCAGTTCGCTGGGGGCGGAGGCCTACAATGAGCAGTTCTTC; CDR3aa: CASSSLGAEAYNEQFF
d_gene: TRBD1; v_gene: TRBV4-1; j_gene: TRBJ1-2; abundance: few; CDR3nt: TGCGCCAGCAGCCAAGTGAACAGGGGGTCATATTATGGCTACACCTTC; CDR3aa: CASSQVNRGSYYGYTF
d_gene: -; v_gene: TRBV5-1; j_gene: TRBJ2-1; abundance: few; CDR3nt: TGCGCCAGCAGCTCGCAGGGACGGTACAATGAGCAGTTCTTC; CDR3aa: CASSSQGRYNEQFF
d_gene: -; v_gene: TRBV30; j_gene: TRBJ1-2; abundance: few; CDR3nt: TGTGCCTGGAGTAGGCAGTATGGCTACACCTTC; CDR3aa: CAWSRQYGYTF
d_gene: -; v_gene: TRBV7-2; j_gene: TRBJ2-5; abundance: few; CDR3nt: TGTGCCAGCAGCTCCTCCTCCACAGGGACCCAGTACTTC; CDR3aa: CASSSSSTGTQYF
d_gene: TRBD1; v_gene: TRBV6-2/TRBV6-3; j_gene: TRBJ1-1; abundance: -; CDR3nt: TGTGCCAGCAGACTACTTACAGGGGCTGAAGCTTTCTTT; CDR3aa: CASRLLTGAEAFF